This TCR beta chain is drawn from a study of cytomegalovirus exposure and HLA in healthy donors. In the study overall: Across 350 to 500 genotyped donors, roughly 80% landed in the Caucasian-associated ancestry cluster.

V lost 5 bases and J lost 5; bases outside the gene matches: 12. The CDR3 consists of 15 residues. CDR1 is MNHEY and CDR2 is SVGAGI in the germline V gene. The PCR made use of 60 Vbeta and 13 Jbeta primers. Sequenced by immunoSEQ multiplex PCR; TCRdb stores in-frame clones only, minus some. The repertoire includes approximately 98,000 clones, under 80% of them detected once, and about 2% sits in the top ten. This receptor was taken from a male donor in good health and CMV-seronegative. This sequence joins TRBV6-5 and TRBJ2-7, with TRBD2 matching over 7 bases. The sample taken for sequencing was PBMCs. The CDR3 DNA is TGTGCCAGCAGTAACCTAGCGGTTCAGGGTCACGAGCAGTACTTC. It encodes CASSNLAVQGHEQYF.